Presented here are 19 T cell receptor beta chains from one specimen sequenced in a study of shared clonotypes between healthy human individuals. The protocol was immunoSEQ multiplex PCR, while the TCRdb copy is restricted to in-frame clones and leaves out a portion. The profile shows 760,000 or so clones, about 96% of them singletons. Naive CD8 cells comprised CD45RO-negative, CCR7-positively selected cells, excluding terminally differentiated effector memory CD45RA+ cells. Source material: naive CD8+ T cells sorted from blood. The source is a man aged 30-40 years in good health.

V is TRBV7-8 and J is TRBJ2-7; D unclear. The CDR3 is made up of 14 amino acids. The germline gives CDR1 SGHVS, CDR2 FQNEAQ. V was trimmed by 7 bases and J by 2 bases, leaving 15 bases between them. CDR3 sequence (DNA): TGTGCCAGCACCTTGGGGTCTGGGGCCTACGAGCAGTACTTC. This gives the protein CASTLGSGAYEQYF. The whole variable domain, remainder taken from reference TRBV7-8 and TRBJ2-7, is GAGVSQSPRYKVAKRGQDVALRCDPISGHVSLFWYQQALGQGPEFLTYFQNEAQLDKSGLPSDRFFAERPEGSVSTLKIQRTQQEDSAVYLCASTLGSGAYEQYFGPGTRLTVT.

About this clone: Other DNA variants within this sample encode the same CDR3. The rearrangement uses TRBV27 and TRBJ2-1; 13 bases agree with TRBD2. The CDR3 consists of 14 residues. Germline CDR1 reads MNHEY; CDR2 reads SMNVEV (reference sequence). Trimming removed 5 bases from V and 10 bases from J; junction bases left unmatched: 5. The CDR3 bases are TGTGCCAGCAGTCCTGGACTAGCGGGAGTCGAGCAGTTCTTC. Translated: CASSPGLAGVEQFF.

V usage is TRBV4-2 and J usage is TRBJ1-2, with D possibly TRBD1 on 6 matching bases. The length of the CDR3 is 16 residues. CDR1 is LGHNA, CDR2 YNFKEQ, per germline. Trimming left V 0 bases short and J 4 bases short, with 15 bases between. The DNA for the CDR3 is TGTGCCAGCAGCCAAGATCCCCGGGGGCGCACCTATGGCTACACCTTC. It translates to CASSQDPRGRTYGYTF.

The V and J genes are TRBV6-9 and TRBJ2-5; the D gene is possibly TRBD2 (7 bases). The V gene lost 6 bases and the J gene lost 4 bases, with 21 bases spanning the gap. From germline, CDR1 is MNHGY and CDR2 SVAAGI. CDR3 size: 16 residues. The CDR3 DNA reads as TGTGCCAGCAGGCCAAAGAGGGGGGGGAGGGCAGAGACCCAGTACTTC. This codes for CASRPKRGGRAETQYF.

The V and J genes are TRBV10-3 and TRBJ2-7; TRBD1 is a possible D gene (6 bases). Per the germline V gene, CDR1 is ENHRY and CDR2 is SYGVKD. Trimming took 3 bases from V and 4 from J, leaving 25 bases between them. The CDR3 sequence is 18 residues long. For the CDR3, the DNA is TGTGCCATCAGTGACCTCGAAGGGGGACCCCAAGACTATTACGAGCAGTACTTC. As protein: CAISDLEGGPQDYYEQYF.

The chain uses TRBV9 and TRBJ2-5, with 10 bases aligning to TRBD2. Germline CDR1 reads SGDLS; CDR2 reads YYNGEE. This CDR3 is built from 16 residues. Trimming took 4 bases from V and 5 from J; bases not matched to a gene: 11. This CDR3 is CASSLLAGGGVETQYF. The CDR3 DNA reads TGTGCCAGCAGCCTATTAGCGGGAGGCGGTGTGGAGACCCAGTACTTC.

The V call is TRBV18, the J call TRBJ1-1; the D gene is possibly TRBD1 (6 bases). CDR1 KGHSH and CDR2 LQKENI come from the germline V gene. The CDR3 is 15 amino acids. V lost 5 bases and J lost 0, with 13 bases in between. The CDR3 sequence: CASSSRSGVNTEAFF. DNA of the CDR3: TGTGCCAGCTCATCCCGCTCAGGGGTGAACACTGAAGCTTTCTTT.

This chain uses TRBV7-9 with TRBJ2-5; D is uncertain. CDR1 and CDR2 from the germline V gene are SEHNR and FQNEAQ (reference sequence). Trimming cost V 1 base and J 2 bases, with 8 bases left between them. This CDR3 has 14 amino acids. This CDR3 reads CASSLVVGQETQYF. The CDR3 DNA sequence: TGTGCCAGCAGCTTAGTAGTGGGACAAGAGACCCAGTACTTC.

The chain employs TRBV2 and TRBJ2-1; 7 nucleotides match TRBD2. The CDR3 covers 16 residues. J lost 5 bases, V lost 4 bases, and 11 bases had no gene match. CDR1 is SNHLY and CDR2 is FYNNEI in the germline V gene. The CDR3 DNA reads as TGTGCCAGCAGTGGGCCTCGAGCGGGATCTAACAATGAGCAGTTCTTC. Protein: CASSGPRAGSNNEQFF. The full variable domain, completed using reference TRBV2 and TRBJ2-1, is EPEVTQTPSHQVTQMGQEVILRCVPISNHLYFYWYRQILGQKVEFLVSFYNNEISEKSEIFDDQFSVERPDGSNFTLKIRSTKLEDSAMYFCASSGPRAGSNNEQFFGPGTRLTVL.

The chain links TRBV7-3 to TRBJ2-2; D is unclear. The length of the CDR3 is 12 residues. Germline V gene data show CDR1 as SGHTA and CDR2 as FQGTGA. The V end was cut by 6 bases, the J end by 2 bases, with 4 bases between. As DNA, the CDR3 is TGTGCCAGCAGGCGAAACACCGGGGAGCTGTTTTTT. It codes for CASRRNTGELFF.

The CDR3 protein is CASSFRGRGTDTQYF. CDR3 in DNA: TGCGCCAGCAGCTTCCGAGGACGAGGCACAGATACGCAGTATTTT. The chain links TRBV5-1 to TRBJ2-3; the D is unclear. V lost 2 bases and J lost 1, with 11 bases in between. Germline V CDR1 and CDR2: SGHRS, YFSETQ. This CDR3 spans 15 amino acids.

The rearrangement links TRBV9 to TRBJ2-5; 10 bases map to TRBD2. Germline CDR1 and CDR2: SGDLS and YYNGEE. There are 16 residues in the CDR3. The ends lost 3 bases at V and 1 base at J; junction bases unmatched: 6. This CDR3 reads CASSDQRTSGQETQYF. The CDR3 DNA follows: TGTGCCAGCAGCGACCAAAGGACTAGCGGCCAAGAGACCCAGTACTTC. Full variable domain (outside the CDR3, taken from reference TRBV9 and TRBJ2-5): DSGVTQTPKHLITATGQRVTLRCSPRSGDLSVYWYQQSLDQGLQFLIQYYNGEERAKGNILERFSAQQFPDLHSELNLSSLELGDSALYFCASSDQRTSGQETQYFGPGTRLLVL.

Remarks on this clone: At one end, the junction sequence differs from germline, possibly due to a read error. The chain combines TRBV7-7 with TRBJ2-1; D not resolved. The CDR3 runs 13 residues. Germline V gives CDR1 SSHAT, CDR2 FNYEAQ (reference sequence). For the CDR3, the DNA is TGTGCTAGCAGCTTAGAAGGGCACAATGAGCAGTTCTTC. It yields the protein CASSLEGHNEQFF.

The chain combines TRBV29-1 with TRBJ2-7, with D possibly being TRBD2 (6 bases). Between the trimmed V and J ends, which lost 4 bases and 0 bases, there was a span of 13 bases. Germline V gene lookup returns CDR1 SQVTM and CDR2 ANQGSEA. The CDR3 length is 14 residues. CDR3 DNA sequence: TGCAGCGTTGGAGGGGCTAGCGACTCCTACGAGCAGTACTTC. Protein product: CSVGGASDSYEQYF.

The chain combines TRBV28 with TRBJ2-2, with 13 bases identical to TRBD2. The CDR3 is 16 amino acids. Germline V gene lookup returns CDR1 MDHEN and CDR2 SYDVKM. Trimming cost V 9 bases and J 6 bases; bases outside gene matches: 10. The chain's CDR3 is CASSGLAGMLAGELFF. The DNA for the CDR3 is TGTGCCAGTTCGGGACTAGCGGGAATGTTGGCCGGGGAGCTGTTTTTT.

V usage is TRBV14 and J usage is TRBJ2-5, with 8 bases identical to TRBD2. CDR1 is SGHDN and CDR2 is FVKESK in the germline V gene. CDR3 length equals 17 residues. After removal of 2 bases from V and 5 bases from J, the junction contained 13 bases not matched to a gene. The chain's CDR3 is CASSQRTSKDKGETQYF. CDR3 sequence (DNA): TGTGCCAGCAGCCAAAGGACTAGCAAAGATAAAGGGGAGACCCAGTACTTC.

CDR3: CASSVGLSGYEQYF. The CDR3 DNA follows: TGTGCCAGCAGTGTGGGACTAAGCGGCTACGAGCAGTACTTC. This rearrangement joins TRBV5-6 to TRBJ2-7, with TRBD2 matching over 7 bases. This CDR3 is built from 14 residues. CDR1 is SGHDT and CDR2 is YYEEEE in the germline V gene. J was trimmed by 3 bases and V by 5 bases; bases with no gene match: 8.

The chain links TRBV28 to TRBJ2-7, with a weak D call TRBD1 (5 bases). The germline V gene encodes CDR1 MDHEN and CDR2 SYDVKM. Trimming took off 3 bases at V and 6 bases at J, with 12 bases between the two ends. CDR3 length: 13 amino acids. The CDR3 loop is CASSFGRVGEQYF. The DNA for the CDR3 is TGTGCCAGCAGTTTTGGCAGGGTTGGCGAGCAGTACTTC.

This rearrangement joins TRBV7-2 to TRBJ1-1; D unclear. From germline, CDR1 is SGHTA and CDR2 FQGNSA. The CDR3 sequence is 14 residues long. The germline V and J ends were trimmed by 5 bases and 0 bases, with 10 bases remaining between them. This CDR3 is CASSPFRLNTEAFF. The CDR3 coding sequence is TGTGCCAGCAGCCCGTTCCGTTTGAACACTGAAGCTTTCTTT.